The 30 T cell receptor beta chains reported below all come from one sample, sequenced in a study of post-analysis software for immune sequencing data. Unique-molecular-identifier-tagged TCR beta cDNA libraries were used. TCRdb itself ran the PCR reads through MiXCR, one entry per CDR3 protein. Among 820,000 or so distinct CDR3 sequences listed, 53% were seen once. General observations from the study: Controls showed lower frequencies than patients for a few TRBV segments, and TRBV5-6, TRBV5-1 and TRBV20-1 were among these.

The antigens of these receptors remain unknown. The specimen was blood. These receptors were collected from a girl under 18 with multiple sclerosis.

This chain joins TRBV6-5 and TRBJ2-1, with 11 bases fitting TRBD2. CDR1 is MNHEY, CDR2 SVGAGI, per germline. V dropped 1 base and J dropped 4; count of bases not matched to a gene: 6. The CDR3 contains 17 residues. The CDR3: CASSYLLAGVSYNEQFF. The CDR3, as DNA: TGTGCCAGCAGTTACTTACTAGCGGGAGTCTCGTACAATGAGCAGTTCTTC.

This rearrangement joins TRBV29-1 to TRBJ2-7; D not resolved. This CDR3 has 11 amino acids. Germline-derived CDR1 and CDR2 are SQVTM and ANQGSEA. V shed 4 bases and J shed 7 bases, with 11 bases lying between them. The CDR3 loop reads CSVGSAREQYF. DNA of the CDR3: TGCAGCGTTGGGTCAGCCCGGGAGCAGTACTTC.

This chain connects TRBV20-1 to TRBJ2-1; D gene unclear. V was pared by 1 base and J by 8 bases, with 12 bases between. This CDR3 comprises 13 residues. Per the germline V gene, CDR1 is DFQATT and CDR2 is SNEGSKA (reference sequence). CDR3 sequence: CSARGWHFDEQFF. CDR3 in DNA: TGCAGTGCTAGAGGGTGGCACTTCGATGAGCAGTTCTTC.

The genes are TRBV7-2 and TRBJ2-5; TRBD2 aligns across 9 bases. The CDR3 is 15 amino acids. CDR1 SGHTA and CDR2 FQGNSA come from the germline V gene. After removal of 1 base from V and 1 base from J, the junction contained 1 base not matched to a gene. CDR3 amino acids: CASSLVSGGQETQYF. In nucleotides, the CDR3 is TGTGCCAGCAGCTTAGTTAGCGGGGGCCAAGAGACCCAGTACTTC.

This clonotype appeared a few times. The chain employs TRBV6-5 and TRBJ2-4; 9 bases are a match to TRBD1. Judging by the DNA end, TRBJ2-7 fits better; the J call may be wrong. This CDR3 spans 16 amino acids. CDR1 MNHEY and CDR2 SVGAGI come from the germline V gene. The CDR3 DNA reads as TGTGCCAGCAGTTACTCTATCCCGGGACAGGGACGCGAGCAGTACTTC. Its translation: CASSYSIPGQGREQYF.

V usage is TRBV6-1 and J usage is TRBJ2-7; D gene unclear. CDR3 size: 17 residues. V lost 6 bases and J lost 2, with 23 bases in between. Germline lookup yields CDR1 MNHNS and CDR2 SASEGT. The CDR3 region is CASRPGYKYSQTYEQYF. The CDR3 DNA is TGTGCCAGCAGGCCCGGTTATAAGTACAGCCAAACCTACGAGCAGTACTTC.

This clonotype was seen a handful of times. CDR3 loop: CASSQSGPISYNEQFF. Here the CDR3 DNA reads TGTGCCAGCAGCCAGTCCGGGCCAATCTCCTACAATGAGCAGTTCTTC. The rearrangement joins TRBV7-9 to TRBJ2-1; D is ambiguous. Trimming cost V 5 bases and J 0 bases, with 14 bases left between them. This CDR3 contains 16 residues. Germline loops: CDR1 SEHNR, CDR2 FQNEAQ (reference sequence).

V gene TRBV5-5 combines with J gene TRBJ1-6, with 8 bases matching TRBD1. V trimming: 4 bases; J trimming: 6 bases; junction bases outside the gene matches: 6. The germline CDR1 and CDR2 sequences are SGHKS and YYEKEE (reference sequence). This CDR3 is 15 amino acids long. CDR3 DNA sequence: TGTGCCAGCAGCACCGGGACAGGCCGTAATTCACCCCTCCACTTT. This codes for CASSTGTGRNSPLHF.

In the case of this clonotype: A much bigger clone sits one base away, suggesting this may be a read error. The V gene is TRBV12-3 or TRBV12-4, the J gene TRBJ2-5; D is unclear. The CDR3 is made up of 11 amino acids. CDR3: CASSPQGTQYF. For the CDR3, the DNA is TGTGCCAGCAGCCCCCAAGGGACCCAGTACTTC.

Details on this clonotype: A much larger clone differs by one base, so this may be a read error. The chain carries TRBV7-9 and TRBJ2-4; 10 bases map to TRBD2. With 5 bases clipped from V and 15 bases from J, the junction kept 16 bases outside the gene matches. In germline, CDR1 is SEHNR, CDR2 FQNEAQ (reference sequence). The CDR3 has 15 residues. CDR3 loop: CASSLLAGASYERYF. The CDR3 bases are TGTGCCAGCAGCCTCCTAGCGGGAGCATCCTACGAGCGGTACTTC.

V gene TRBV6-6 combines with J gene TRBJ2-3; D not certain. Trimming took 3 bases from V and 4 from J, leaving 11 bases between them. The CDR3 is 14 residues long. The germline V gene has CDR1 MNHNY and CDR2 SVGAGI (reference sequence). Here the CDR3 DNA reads TGTGCCAGCAGTTATAGTTCGGGCTCAGATACGCAGTATTTT. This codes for CASSYSSGSDTQYF.

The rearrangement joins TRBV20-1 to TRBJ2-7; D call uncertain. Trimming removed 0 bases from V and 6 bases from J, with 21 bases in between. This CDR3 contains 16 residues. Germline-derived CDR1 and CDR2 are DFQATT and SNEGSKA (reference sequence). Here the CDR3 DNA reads TGCAGTGCTAGAGATTCGGGTAGCCCCTTTTTGGGCGAGCAGTACTTC. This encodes CSARDSGSPFLGEQYF.

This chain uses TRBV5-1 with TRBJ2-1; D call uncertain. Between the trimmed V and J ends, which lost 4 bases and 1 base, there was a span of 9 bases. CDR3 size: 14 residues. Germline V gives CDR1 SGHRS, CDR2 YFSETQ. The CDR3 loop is CASSPADSYNEQFF. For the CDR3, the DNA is TGCGCCAGCAGCCCCGCGGATTCCTACAATGAGCAGTTCTTC.

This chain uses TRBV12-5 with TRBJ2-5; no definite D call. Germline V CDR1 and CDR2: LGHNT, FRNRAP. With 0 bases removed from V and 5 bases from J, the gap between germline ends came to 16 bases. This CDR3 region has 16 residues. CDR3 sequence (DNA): TGTGCTAGTGGTTTGGTAGAGTACAGCGCCGGGGAGACCCAGTACTTC. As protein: CASGLVEYSAGETQYF.

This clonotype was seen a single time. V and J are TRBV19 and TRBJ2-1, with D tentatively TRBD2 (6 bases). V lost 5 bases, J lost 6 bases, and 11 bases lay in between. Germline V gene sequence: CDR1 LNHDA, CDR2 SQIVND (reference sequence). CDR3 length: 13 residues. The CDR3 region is CASSPRGSNEQFF. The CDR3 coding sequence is TGTGCCAGTAGTCCACGGGGGTCCAATGAGCAGTTCTTC.

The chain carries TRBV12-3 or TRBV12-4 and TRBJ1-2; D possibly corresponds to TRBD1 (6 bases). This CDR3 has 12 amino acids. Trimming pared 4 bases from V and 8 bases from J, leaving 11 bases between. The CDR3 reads CASSSGALGYTF. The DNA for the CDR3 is TGTGCCAGCAGTTCGGGGGCCCTAGGCTACACCTTC.

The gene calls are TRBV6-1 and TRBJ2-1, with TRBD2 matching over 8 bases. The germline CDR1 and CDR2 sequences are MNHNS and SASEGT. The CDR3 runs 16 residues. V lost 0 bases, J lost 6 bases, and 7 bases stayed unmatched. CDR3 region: CASSEALGRALNEQFF. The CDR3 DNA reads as TGTGCCAGCAGTGAAGCCCTCGGGAGGGCTCTCAATGAGCAGTTCTTC.

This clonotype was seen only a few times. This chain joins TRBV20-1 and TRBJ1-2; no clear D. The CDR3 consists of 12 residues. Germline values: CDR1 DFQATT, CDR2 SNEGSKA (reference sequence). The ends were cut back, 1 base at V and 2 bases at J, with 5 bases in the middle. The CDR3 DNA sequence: TGCAGTGCTAGAGGACCGAACTATGGCTACACCTTC. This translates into CSARGPNYGYTF.

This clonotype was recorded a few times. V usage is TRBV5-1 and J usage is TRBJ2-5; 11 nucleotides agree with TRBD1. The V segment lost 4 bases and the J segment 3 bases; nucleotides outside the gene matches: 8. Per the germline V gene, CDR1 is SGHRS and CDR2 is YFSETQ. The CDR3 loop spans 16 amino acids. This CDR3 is CASSRKPGQGEETQYF. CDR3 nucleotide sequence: TGCGCCAGCAGCCGGAAACCGGGACAGGGGGAAGAGACCCAGTACTTC.

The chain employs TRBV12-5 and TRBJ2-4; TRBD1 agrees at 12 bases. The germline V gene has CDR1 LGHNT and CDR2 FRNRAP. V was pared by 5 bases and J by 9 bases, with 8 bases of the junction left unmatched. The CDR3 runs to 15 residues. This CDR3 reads CASGPRDRGLGIQYF. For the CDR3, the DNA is TGTGCTAGTGGTCCCCGGGACAGGGGGCTTGGCATTCAGTACTTC. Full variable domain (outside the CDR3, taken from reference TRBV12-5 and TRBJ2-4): DARVTQTPRHKVTEMGQEVTMRCQPILGHNTVFWYRQTMMQGLELLAYFRNRAPLDDSGMPKDRFSAEMPDATLATLKIQPSEPRDSAVYFCASGPRDRGLGIQYFGAGTRLSVL.

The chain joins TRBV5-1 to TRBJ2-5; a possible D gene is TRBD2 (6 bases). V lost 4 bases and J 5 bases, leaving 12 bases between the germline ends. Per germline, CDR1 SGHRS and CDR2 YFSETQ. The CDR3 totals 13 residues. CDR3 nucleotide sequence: TGCGCCAGCAGCCCCAGGAGGGACGAGACCCAGTACTTC. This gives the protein CASSPRRDETQYF.

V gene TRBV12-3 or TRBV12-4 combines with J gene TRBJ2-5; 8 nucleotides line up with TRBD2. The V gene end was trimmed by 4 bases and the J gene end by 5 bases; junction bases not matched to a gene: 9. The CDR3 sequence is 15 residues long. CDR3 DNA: TGTGCCAGCAGTTCCCCAAGCGGGAGAGGGGAGACCCAGTACTTC. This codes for CASSSPSGRGETQYF.

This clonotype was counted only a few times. The CDR3 region has the DNA TGTGCCAGCAGTTCCCATAGCGGGGGGGCGGTCACTGAGCAGTTCTTC. Protein: CASSSHSGGAVTEQFF. The chain combines TRBV12-3 or TRBV12-4 with TRBJ2-1; 11 bases are a match to TRBD2. The J segment lost 9 bases and the V segment lost 4 bases, leaving 11 bases of the junction unmatched. This CDR3 has 16 residues.

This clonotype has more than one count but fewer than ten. CDR3 nucleotides: TGTGCCAGCAGTTACTCGGGAGGGACCTACGAGCAGTACTTC. Amino acids: CASSYSGGTYEQYF. V and J are TRBV6-6 and TRBJ2-7; 7 positions match TRBD2. The CDR3 length is 14 residues. Per germline, CDR1 MNHNY and CDR2 SVGAGI (reference sequence). V lost 0 bases to trimming and J lost 2 bases; unmatched junction nucleotides: 1.

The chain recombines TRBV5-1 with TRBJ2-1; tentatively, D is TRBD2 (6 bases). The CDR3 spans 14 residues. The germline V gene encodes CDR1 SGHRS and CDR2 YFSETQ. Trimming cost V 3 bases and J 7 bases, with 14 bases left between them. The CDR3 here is CASSYLGGVNEQFF. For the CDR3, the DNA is TGCGCCAGCAGCTATCTTGGAGGGGTAAATGAGCAGTTCTTC.

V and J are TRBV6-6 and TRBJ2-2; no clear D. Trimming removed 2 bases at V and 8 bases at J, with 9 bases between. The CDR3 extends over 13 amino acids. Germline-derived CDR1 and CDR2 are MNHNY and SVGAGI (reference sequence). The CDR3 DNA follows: TGTGCCAGCAGTTACAGAGGCAGAGGGGAGCTGTTTTTT. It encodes CASSYRGRGELFF.

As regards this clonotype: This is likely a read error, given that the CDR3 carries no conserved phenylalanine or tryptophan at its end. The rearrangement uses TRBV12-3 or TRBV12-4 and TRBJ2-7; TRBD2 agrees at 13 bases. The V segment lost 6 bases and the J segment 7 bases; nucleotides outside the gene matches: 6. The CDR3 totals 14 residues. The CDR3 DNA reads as TGTGCCAGCAGCGGACTAGCGGGAGAGGCTGAGCAGTACTCC. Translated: CASSGLAGEAEQYS.

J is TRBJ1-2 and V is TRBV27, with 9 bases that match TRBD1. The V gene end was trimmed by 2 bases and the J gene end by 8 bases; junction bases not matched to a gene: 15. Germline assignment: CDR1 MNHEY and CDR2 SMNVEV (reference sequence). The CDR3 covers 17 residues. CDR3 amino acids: CASSLGIGGTGPSGYTF. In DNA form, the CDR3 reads TGTGCCAGCAGTTTAGGAATTGGGGGGACAGGGCCATCGGGCTACACCTTC.

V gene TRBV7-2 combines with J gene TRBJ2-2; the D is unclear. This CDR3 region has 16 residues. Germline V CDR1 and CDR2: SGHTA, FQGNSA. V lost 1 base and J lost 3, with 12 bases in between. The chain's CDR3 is CASSLETVWDTGELFF. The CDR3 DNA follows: TGTGCCAGCAGCTTAGAGACGGTATGGGACACCGGGGAGCTGTTTTTT.

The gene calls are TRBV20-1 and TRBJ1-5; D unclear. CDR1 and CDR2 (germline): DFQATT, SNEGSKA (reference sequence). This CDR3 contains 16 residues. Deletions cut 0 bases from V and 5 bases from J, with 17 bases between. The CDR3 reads CSARDLASLPDQPQHF. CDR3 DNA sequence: TGCAGTGCTAGAGATCTGGCTAGTTTGCCCGATCAGCCCCAGCATTTT.